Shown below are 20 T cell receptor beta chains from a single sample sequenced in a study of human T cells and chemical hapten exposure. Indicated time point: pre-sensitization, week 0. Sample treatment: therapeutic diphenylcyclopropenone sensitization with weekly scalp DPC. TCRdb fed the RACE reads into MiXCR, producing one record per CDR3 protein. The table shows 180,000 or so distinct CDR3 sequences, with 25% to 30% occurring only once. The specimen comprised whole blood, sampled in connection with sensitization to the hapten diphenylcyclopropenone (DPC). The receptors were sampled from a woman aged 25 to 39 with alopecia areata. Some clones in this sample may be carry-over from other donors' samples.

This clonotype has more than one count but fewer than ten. CDR3 protein: CASSRLAGGLTDTQYF. The CDR3 nucleotides are TGTGCCAGCAGCAGACTAGCGGGAGGGCTCACAGATACGCAGTATTTT. This chain joins TRBV12-3 or TRBV12-4 and TRBJ2-3; 14 bases align to TRBD2. CDR3 length: 16 amino acids. Losses at the gene ends were 6 bases for V and 2 bases for J; bases not matched to a gene: 4.

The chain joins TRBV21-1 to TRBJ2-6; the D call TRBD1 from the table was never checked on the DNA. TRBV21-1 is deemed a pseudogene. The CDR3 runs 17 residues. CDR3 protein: CASSRPRGGSGANVLTF. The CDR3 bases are TGTGCCAGCAGCAGGCCCAGGGGGGGCTCTGGGGCCAACGTCCTGACTTTC.

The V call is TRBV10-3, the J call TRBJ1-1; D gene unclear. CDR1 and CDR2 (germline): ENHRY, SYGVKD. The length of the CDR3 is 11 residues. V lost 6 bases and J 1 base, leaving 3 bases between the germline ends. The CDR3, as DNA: TGTGCCATCAGGGAGAACACTGAAGCTTTCTTT. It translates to CAIRENTEAFF.

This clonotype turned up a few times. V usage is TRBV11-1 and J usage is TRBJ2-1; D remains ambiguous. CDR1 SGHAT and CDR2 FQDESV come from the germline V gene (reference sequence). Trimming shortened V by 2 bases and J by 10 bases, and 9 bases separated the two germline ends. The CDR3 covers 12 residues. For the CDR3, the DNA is TGTGCCAGCAGCTTATGGCTACGAGAGCAGTTCTTC. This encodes CASSLWLREQFF.

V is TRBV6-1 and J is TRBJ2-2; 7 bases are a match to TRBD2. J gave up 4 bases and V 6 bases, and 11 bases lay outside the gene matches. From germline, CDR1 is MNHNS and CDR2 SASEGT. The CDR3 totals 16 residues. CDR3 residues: CASSHLGASGTGELFF. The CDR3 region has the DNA TGTGCCAGCAGCCATCTCGGGGCTAGCGGCACCGGGGAGCTGTTTTTT.

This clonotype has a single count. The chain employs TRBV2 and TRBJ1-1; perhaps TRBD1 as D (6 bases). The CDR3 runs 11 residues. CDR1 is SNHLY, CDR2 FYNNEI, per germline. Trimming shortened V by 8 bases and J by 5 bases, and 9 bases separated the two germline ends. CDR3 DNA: TGTGCCAGCGGTGGACAGACTGAAGCTTTCTTT. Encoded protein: CASGGQTEAFF.

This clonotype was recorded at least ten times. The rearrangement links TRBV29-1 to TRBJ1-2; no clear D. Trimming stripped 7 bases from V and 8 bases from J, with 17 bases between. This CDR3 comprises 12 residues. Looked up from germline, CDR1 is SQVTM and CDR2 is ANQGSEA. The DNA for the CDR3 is TGCAGCGCCAGGACTCCCCCGGGGGGCTACACCTTC. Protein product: CSARTPPGGYTF.

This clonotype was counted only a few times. In DNA form, the CDR3 reads TGTGCCAGCAGTTTGCGGCTAGCGGGCTACACCGGGGAGCTGTTTTTT. Its translation: CASSLRLAGYTGELFF. This rearrangement joins TRBV28 to TRBJ2-2; 8 nucleotides align to TRBD2. The length of the CDR3 is 16 residues. Germline CDR1 and CDR2: MDHEN and SYDVKM. Trimming at V came to 3 bases and at J to 3 bases, leaving 6 bases not matched to a gene. Full variable domain (outside the CDR3, taken from reference TRBV28 and TRBJ2-2): DVKVTQSSRYLVKRTGEKVFLECVQDMDHENMFWYRQDPGLGLRLIYFSYDVKMKEKGDIPEGYSVSREKKERFSLILESASTNQTSMYLCASSLRLAGYTGELFFGEGSRLTVL.

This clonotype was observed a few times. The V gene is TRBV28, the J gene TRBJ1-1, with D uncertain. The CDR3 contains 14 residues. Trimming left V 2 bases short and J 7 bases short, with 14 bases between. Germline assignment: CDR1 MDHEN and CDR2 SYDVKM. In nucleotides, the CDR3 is TGTGCCAGCAGTTTAGGGTCCGGGCGGATTGAAGCTTTCTTT. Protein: CASSLGSGRIEAFF.

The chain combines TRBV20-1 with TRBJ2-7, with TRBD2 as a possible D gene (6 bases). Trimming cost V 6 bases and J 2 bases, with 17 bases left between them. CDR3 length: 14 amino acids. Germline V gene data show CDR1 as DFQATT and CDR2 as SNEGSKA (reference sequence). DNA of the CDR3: TGCAGTGCGACGGACTACGCGGGCACCTACGAGCAGTACTTC. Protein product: CSATDYAGTYEQYF.

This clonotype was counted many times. For the CDR3, the DNA is TGCAGCGCTGCAACAGGGTCTACATCCTACGAGCAGTACTTC. This translates into CSAATGSTSYEQYF. This chain joins TRBV29-1 and TRBJ2-7, with TRBD1 as a possible D gene (6 bases). Trimming cost V 7 bases and J 1 base, with 17 bases left between them. CDR3 length equals 14 residues. Germline CDR1 SQVTM, CDR2 ANQGSEA.

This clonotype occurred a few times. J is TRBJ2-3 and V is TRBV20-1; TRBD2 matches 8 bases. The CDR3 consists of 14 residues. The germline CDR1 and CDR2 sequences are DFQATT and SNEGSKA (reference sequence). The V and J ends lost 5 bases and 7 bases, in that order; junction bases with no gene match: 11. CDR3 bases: TGCAGTGCTTGGAAAGCGGGAGCGAGGTATACGCAGTATTTT. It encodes CSAWKAGARYTQYF.

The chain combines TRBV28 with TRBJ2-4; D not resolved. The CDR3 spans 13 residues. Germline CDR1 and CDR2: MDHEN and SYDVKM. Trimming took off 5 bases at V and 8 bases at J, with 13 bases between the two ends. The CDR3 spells CASSAEFLDIQYF. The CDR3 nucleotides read TGTGCCAGCAGTGCCGAGTTTCTGGACATTCAGTACTTC.

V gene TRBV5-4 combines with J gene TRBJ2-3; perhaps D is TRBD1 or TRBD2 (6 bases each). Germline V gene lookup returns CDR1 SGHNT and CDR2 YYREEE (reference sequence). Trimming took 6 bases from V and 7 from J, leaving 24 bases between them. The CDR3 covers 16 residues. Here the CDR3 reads CASILNREAPTNTQYF. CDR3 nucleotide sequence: TGTGCCAGCATCCTAAACAGGGAGGCCCCCACGAATACGCAGTATTTT.

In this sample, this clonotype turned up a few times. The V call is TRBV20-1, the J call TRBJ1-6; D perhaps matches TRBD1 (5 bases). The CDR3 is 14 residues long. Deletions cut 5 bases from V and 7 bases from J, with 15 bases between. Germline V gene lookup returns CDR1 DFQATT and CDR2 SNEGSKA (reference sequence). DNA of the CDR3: TGCAGTGCTCAGGAGGGGACGGGGAATTCACCCCTCCACTTT. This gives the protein CSAQEGTGNSPLHF.

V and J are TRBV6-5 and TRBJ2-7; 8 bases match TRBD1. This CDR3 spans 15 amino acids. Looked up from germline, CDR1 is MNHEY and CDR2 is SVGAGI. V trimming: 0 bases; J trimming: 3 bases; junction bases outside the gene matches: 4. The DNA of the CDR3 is TGTGCCAGCAGTTACTCCGGGACAGGAGACTACGAGCAGTACTTC. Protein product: CASSYSGTGDYEQYF.

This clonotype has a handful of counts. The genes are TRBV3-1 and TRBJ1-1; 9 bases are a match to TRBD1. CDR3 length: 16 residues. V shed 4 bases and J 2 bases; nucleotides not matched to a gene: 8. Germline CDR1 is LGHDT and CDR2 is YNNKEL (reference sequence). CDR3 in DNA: TGTGCCAGCAGCCCGACAGGGGGTCGGAGAAACACTGAAGCTTTCTTT. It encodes CASSPTGGRRNTEAFF.

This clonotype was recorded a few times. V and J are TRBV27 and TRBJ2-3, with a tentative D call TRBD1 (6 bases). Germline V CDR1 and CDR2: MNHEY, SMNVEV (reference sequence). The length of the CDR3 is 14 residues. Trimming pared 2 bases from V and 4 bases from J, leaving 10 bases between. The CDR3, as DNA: TGTGCCAGCAGTTTACGGGCAGGGGCAGATACGCAGTATTTT. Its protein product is CASSLRAGADTQYF.

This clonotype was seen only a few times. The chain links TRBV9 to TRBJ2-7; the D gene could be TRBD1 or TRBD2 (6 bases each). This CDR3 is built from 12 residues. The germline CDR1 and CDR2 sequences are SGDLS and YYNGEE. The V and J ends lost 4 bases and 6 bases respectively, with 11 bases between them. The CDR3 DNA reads TGTGCCAGCAGCAGCGGAGGGGGCGAGCAGTACTTC. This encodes CASSSGGGEQYF.

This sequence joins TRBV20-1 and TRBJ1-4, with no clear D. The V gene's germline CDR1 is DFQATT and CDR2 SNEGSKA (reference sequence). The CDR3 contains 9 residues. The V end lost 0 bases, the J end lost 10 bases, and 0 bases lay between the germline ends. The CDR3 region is CSAREKLFF. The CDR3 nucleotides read TGCAGTGCTAGAGAAAAACTGTTTTTT.